These 29 T cell receptor beta chains were sequenced from one sample in a study of shared clonotypes between healthy human individuals. Clones were sequenced by immunoSEQ multiplex PCR, and TCRdb holds only the in-frame ones, with some missing. The table shows over 1.5 million clones, with approximately 98% occurring only once. The sample taken for sequencing was naive CD4+ T cells sorted from blood. The subset: CD45RA+ positively selected. The source of these receptors is a man between 25 and 39 years old in good health.

V usage is TRBV7-9 and J usage is TRBJ1-3; D unclear. The germline V gene has CDR1 SEHNR and CDR2 FQNEAQ (reference sequence). The CDR3 covers 17 residues. Trimming left V 5 bases short and J 4 bases short, with 21 bases between. This chain's CDR3 is CASSALGGMVLGNTIYF. The CDR3 DNA is TGTGCCAGCAGCGCCCTGGGAGGGATGGTGTTGGGAAACACCATATATTTT.

This chain uses TRBV6-5 with TRBJ1-4, with D maybe TRBD1 (6 bases). Germline V gene sequence: CDR1 MNHEY, CDR2 SVGAGI. Trimming pared 6 bases from V and 3 bases from J, leaving 11 bases between. This CDR3 region has 14 residues. This CDR3 reads CASSFTGSNEKLFF. The CDR3 DNA sequence: TGTGCCAGCAGCTTTACAGGGTCTAATGAAAAACTGTTTTTT.

The rearrangement uses TRBV7-8 and TRBJ2-7, with TRBD2 matching over 10 bases. The germline CDR1 and CDR2 sequences are SGHVS and FQNEAQ. V lost 5 bases, J lost 4 bases, and 5 bases stayed unmatched. This CDR3 is built from 14 residues. CDR3: CASSQREGLYEQYF. In DNA form, the CDR3 reads TGTGCCAGCAGCCAGCGGGAGGGCCTGTACGAGCAGTACTTC.

This chain uses TRBV9 with TRBJ2-7; TRBD2 matches 7 bases. V trimming: 3 bases; J trimming: 4 bases; junction bases outside the gene matches: 4. This CDR3 is 13 amino acids long. Germline assignment: CDR1 SGDLS and CDR2 YYNGEE. CDR3 bases: TGTGCCAGCAGCGGGGCTAGCGGATACGAGCAGTACTTC. It encodes CASSGASGYEQYF.

The chain uses TRBV18 and TRBJ2-1; 10 bases align to TRBD2. The CDR3 runs 17 residues. The trim removed 3 bases at V and 0 bases at J, leaving 5 bases unmatched. CDR1 is KGHSH and CDR2 is LQKENI in the germline V gene. The CDR3: CASSPALAGVSYNEQFF. The CDR3 DNA follows: TGTGCCAGCTCACCGGCGCTAGCGGGAGTCTCCTACAATGAGCAGTTCTTC.

The chain employs TRBV5-4 and TRBJ2-1; D is unresolved. CDR3 length: 14 amino acids. The V gene's germline CDR1 is SGHNT and CDR2 YYREEE (reference sequence). V lost 2 bases, J lost 7 bases, and 13 bases lay in between. In DNA form, the CDR3 reads TGTGCCAGCAGCTTCGCGGCAAACCTAAATGAGCAGTTCTTC. Amino acid sequence: CASSFAANLNEQFF.

The J gene is TRBJ1-1, the V gene TRBV14, with a weak D call TRBD1 (5 bases). Germline CDR1 reads SGHDN; CDR2 reads FVKESK. The CDR3 is 12 amino acids. The CDR3 loop is CATKGTHTEAFF. The CDR3, as DNA: TGTGCAACCAAGGGGACGCACACTGAAGCTTTCTTT.

V gene TRBV5-5 combines with J gene TRBJ1-2; 8 positions match TRBD1. Germline trimming cut 4 bases from V and 4 bases from J; bases unmatched to any gene: 9. The germline V gene encodes CDR1 SGHKS and CDR2 YYEKEE (reference sequence). The CDR3 runs to 15 residues. The DNA of the CDR3 is TGTGCCAGCAGCAAAACCCCCGACAGGGGCTATGGCTACACCTTC. Translation gives CASSKTPDRGYGYTF. Variable domain in full (rest from reference TRBV5-5 and TRBJ1-2): DAGVTQSPTHLIKTRGQQVTLRCSPISGHKSVSWYQQVLGQGPQFIFQYYEKEERGRGNFPDRFSARQFPNYSSELNVNALLLGDSALYLCASSKTPDRGYGYTFGSGTRLTVV.

The chain has TRBV2 and TRBJ1-5; D remains unclear. Trimming took 6 bases from V and 3 from J, leaving 9 bases between them. CDR3 length equals 13 residues. Germline assignment: CDR1 SNHLY and CDR2 FYNNEI. CDR3 amino acids: CASSGVVNQPQHF. The DNA for the CDR3 is TGTGCCAGCAGCGGGGTCGTCAATCAGCCCCAGCATTTT.

The chain's CDR3 is CASSLQGGTDTQYF. The CDR3 bases are TGCGCCAGCAGCCTACAGGGGGGTACAGATACGCAGTATTTT. V gene TRBV4-3 combines with J gene TRBJ2-3, with 8 bases identical to TRBD1. The germline gives CDR1 LGHNA, CDR2 YSLEER. V was pared by 4 bases and J by 3 bases, with 3 bases of the junction left unmatched. This CDR3 comprises 14 residues.

This clone has a single count. J is TRBJ2-5 and V is TRBV18; TRBD1 agrees at 7 bases. Per germline, CDR1 KGHSH and CDR2 LQKENI. V was clipped by 3 bases and J by 3 bases; unmatched bases: 7. The CDR3 loop spans 15 amino acids. CDR3 residues: CASSPGDRVKETQYF. The CDR3 coding sequence is TGTGCCAGCTCACCCGGGGACAGAGTCAAAGAGACCCAGTACTTC.

The chain carries TRBV6-1 and TRBJ2-7; D is perhaps TRBD1 or TRBD2 (7 bases each). Germline lookup yields CDR1 MNHNS and CDR2 SASEGT. The CDR3 consists of 15 residues. V lost 6 bases, J lost 5 bases, and 20 bases lay in between. CDR3 amino acids: CASSTQGGGPNEQYF. As DNA, the CDR3 is TGTGCCAGCAGCACGCAGGGGGGAGGGCCCAACGAGCAGTACTTC.

The chain carries TRBV5-1 and TRBJ2-7; D gene ambiguous. CDR1 and CDR2 (germline): SGHRS, YFSETQ. The CDR3 spans 14 residues. The germline V and J ends were trimmed by 4 bases and 6 bases, with 17 bases remaining between them. CDR3 residues: CASSPHDGPSEQYF. The DNA of the CDR3 is TGCGCCAGCAGCCCCCACGACGGCCCCTCCGAGCAGTACTTC.

In its sample, this clone was seen once. V gene TRBV7-8 combines with J gene TRBJ2-3; 7 bases fit TRBD2. Germline CDR1 reads SGHVS; CDR2 reads FQNEAQ. Unmatched junction bases numbered 14, after V lost 4 bases and J lost 1 base. This CDR3 spans 18 amino acids. In nucleotides, the CDR3 is TGTGCCAGCAGCTCACCTAGCAGGCGGGAGAGGGGCACAGATACGCAGTATTTT. Translated: CASSSPSRRERGTDTQYF.

The CDR3 DNA reads TGTGCCAGCAGTTTATCCCAGGCTAGCGGACAATCCTACGAGCAGTACTTC. It specifies CASSLSQASGQSYEQYF. J is TRBJ2-7 and V is TRBV27; TRBD2 agrees at 7 bases. The germline gives CDR1 MNHEY, CDR2 SMNVEV (reference sequence). V gave up 0 bases and J gave up 1 base; unmatched junction bases: 9. The CDR3 is made up of 17 amino acids.

The count of this clone is one. The sample contains more than one DNA sequence encoding this CDR3. The CDR3 DNA follows: TGTGCCAGCAGCTTAGAGGGGAACTCAAATCAGCCCCAGCATTTT. Translated: CASSLEGNSNQPQHF. The chain couples TRBV7-2 to TRBJ1-5; possibly TRBD1 for D (5 bases). Trimming pared 1 base from V and 4 bases from J, leaving 11 bases between. This CDR3 region has 15 residues. Germline CDR1 is SGHTA and CDR2 is FQGNSA.

The CDR3 protein is CASSSQGTSYNEQFF. CDR3 DNA: TGTGCCAGCAGCAGCCAGGGGACCTCCTACAATGAGCAGTTCTTC. This chain uses TRBV9 with TRBJ2-1, with D possibly matching TRBD1 (6 bases). The CDR3 contains 15 residues. Germline lookup yields CDR1 SGDLS and CDR2 YYNGEE. Trimming pared 4 bases from V and 0 bases from J, leaving 11 bases between. The whole variable domain, remainder taken from reference TRBV9 and TRBJ2-1, is DSGVTQTPKHLITATGQRVTLRCSPRSGDLSVYWYQQSLDQGLQFLIQYYNGEERAKGNILERFSAQQFPDLHSELNLSSLELGDSALYFCASSSQGTSYNEQFFGPGTRLTVL.

The V gene is TRBV7-9, the J gene TRBJ2-3; D remains ambiguous. The length of the CDR3 is 19 residues. CDR1 and CDR2 from the germline V gene are SEHNR and FQNEAQ (reference sequence). V was pared by 2 bases and J by 6 bases, with 27 bases between. The CDR3 DNA is TGTGCCAGCAGCTTATCGGAGAGTACCTGGTCGATTCATGGGGATACGCAGTATTTT. The encoded protein is CASSLSESTWSIHGDTQYF.

The CDR3, as DNA: TGCGCCAGCAGCCCCCGGGACAGGGGAGTGACTGGAAACACCATATATTTT. This encodes CASSPRDRGVTGNTIYF. V gene TRBV4-1 combines with J gene TRBJ1-3, with 10 nucleotides matching TRBD1. The CDR3 covers 17 residues. Unmatched junction bases numbered 8, after V lost 4 bases and J lost 2 bases. Germline V lookup: CDR1 MGHRA, CDR2 YSYEKL.

The gene calls are TRBV10-3 and TRBJ2-7, with D tentatively TRBD1 or TRBD2 (5 bases each). The CDR3 extends over 13 amino acids. Germline CDR1 ENHRY, CDR2 SYGVKD. The ends were cut back, 7 bases at V and 2 bases at J, with 12 bases in the middle. The CDR3 reads CAIKGLAPYEQYF. Written as DNA, the CDR3 is TGTGCCATCAAGGGGCTAGCACCCTACGAGCAGTACTTC.

Concerning this clone: Additional DNA sequences in this sample encode the identical CDR3. The rearrangement joins TRBV9 to TRBJ2-5; D is uncertain. The CDR3 is 14 residues long. V shed 0 bases and J shed 1 base, with 7 bases lying between them. Germline assignment: CDR1 SGDLS and CDR2 YYNGEE. CDR3 residues: CASSVGGSQETQYF. CDR3 DNA sequence: TGTGCCAGCAGCGTAGGCGGCAGCCAAGAGACCCAGTACTTC.

The chain uses TRBV18 and TRBJ2-1; D might be TRBD1 (5 bases). This CDR3 has 15 residues. CDR1 is KGHSH, CDR2 LQKENI, per germline. The V and J ends lost 2 bases and 4 bases respectively, with 12 bases between them. The DNA for the CDR3 is TGTGCCAGCTCACCATGGGATCAGGGTTACAATGAGCAGTTCTTC. It yields the protein CASSPWDQGYNEQFF.

The chain couples TRBV14 to TRBJ2-2; 12 bases line up with TRBD2. The ends lost 4 bases at V and 5 bases at J; junction bases unmatched: 8. The CDR3 consists of 17 residues. Germline CDR1 is SGHDN and CDR2 is FVKESK. CDR3 region: CASSRMTSGRVTGELFF. As DNA, the CDR3 is TGTGCCAGCAGCCGCATGACTAGCGGGAGAGTTACCGGGGAGCTGTTTTTT.

The chain uses TRBV27 and TRBJ2-7; 7 bases line up with TRBD2. The V segment lost 8 bases and the J segment 4 bases; nucleotides outside the gene matches: 8. From germline, CDR1 is MNHEY and CDR2 SMNVEV (reference sequence). The length of the CDR3 is 13 residues. The CDR3 region has the DNA TGTGCCAGCTCCCTGGGGGGGATTTACGAGCAGTACTTC. Its protein is CASSLGGIYEQYF.

The chain employs TRBV9 and TRBJ2-5; TRBD1 matches 7 bases. The CDR3 consists of 14 residues. Germline V gives CDR1 SGDLS, CDR2 YYNGEE. V shed 3 bases and J 4 bases; nucleotides not matched to a gene: 6. Here the CDR3 reads CASSAEGGRETQYF. Written as DNA, the CDR3 is TGTGCCAGCAGCGCCGAAGGGGGCCGAGAGACCCAGTACTTC.

The rearrangement uses TRBV6-5 and TRBJ2-1, with 7 bases aligning to TRBD1. The CDR3 runs to 16 residues. V lost 2 bases, J lost 6 bases, and 10 bases stayed unmatched. The V gene's germline CDR1 is MNHEY and CDR2 SVGAGI. In DNA form, the CDR3 reads TGTGCCAGCAGTTACGCCGACAGGGTGAGAGGCAATGAGCAGTTCTTC. Residues: CASSYADRVRGNEQFF.

The V and J genes are TRBV7-6 and TRBJ2-7, with 10 positions matching TRBD1. The CDR3 length is 17 residues. Germline CDR1 reads SGHVS; CDR2 reads FNYEAQ. J gave up 0 bases and V 0 bases, and 5 bases lay outside the gene matches. The CDR3 sequence: CASSLATGQGVSYEQYF. Here the CDR3 DNA reads TGTGCCAGCAGCTTAGCAACTGGACAGGGGGTCTCCTACGAGCAGTACTTC.

The rearrangement links TRBV19 to TRBJ2-5, with D tentatively TRBD2 (6 bases). In germline, CDR1 is LNHDA, CDR2 SQIVND (reference sequence). This CDR3 comprises 15 residues. The V end lost 2 bases, the J end lost 4 bases, and 14 bases lay between the germline ends. The CDR3 DNA is TGTGCCAGTAGTATATCAGGAGGGTTGGGAGAGACCCAGTACTTC. This encodes CASSISGGLGETQYF.

The chain employs TRBV5-4 and TRBJ2-7; D is possibly TRBD1 (6 bases). The CDR3 runs 14 residues. Trimming removed 4 bases at V and 2 bases at J, with 13 bases between. Germline assignment: CDR1 SGHNT and CDR2 YYREEE (reference sequence). The CDR3 spells CASSPRDKPYEQYF. CDR3 nucleotide sequence: TGTGCCAGCAGCCCCCGGGACAAGCCCTACGAGCAGTACTTC.